A single sample is the source of the 12 T cell receptor beta chains below, sequenced in a study of naive and memory T cell subsets. The beta constant-region primer was an equimolar mix of two oligonucleotides covering TRBC1 and TRBC2. Four rounds of PCR amplified the ligated cDNA using nested alpha and beta constant-region primers plus SP2. One entry per CDR3 protein results from TCRdb running MiXCR on the UMI-ligation and nested PCR reads. The data show more than 100,000 distinct CDR3 sequences, roughly 32% seen once. Material for sequencing was central memory CD4+ T cells from blood. These receptors originate from a human donor in good health.

In this sample, this clonotype turned up a few times. The V call is TRBV6-5, the J call TRBJ1-6; 9 nucleotides align to TRBD1. Losses at the gene ends were 6 bases for V and 7 bases for J; bases not matched to a gene: 10. CDR1 and CDR2 from the germline V gene are MNHEY and SVGAGI. The length of the CDR3 is 16 residues. In DNA form, the CDR3 reads TGTGCCAGCAGAACGCAACAGGGGGCGGTAAATTCACCCCTCCACTTT. Translating it yields CASRTQQGAVNSPLHF.

This chain connects TRBV11-2 to TRBJ1-1, with 7 bases identical to TRBD1. J lost 5 bases, V lost 3 bases, and 6 bases had no gene match. The CDR3 sequence is 14 residues long. From germline, CDR1 is SGHAT and CDR2 FQNNGV. This CDR3 is CASSFGPGGTEAFF. Here the CDR3 DNA reads TGTGCCAGCAGCTTTGGTCCAGGGGGAACTGAAGCTTTCTTT.

Only a few counts were recorded for this clonotype. The gene calls are TRBV3-1 and TRBJ2-1; the D gene is possibly TRBD1 (5 bases). The CDR3 loop spans 19 amino acids. Germline CDR1 LGHDT, CDR2 YNNKEL (reference sequence). V gave up 2 bases and J gave up 3 bases, with 23 bases separating them. CDR3 DNA sequence: TGTGCCAGCAGCCAAAATCAAGGCTCCAGGGCCACTTTCTACAATGAGCAGTTCTTC. It specifies CASSQNQGSRATFYNEQFF.

The rearrangement uses TRBV5-1 and TRBJ2-2, with 7 bases lining up with TRBD1. Losses at the gene ends were 0 bases for V and 3 bases for J; bases not matched to a gene: 2. Germline CDR1 is SGHRS and CDR2 is YFSETQ. This CDR3 region has 15 residues. DNA of the CDR3: TGCGCCAGCAGCTTGGACAGGGGCTACACCGGGGAGCTGTTTTTT. As protein: CASSLDRGYTGELFF.

The chain has TRBV20-1 and TRBJ1-5; TRBD1 might be the D (6 bases). Germline CDR1 DFQATT, CDR2 SNEGSKA (reference sequence). This CDR3 is built from 15 residues. V was pared by 1 base and J by 0 bases, with 10 bases between. The chain's CDR3 is CSARGGHNSNQPQHF. The CDR3 region has the DNA TGCAGTGCTAGAGGGGGACACAATAGCAATCAGCCCCAGCATTTT.

This clonotype was counted ten times or more. The chain joins TRBV6-1 to TRBJ2-1, with D tentatively TRBD1 or TRBD2 (5 bases each). Per the germline V gene, CDR1 is MNHNS and CDR2 is SASEGT. V lost 3 bases and J 3 bases, leaving 18 bases between the germline ends. The CDR3 loop spans 17 amino acids. CDR3 DNA sequence: TGTGCCAGCAGTGAGAGGGATTCAGGGCTCCTCTACAATGAGCAGTTCTTC. This codes for CASSERDSGLLYNEQFF.

The sample holds many counts of this clonotype. The chain carries TRBV15 and TRBJ2-4, with 8 positions matching TRBD2. The ends lost 5 bases at V and 0 bases at J; junction bases unmatched: 6. The CDR3 loop spans 16 amino acids. Germline lookup yields CDR1 LNHNV and CDR2 YYDKDF (reference sequence). The CDR3 coding sequence is TGTGCCACCAGCGAAGACCTAGCGGGAGCCAAAAACATTCAGTACTTC. Its protein product is CATSEDLAGAKNIQYF. The full variable domain, with the rest looked up from reference TRBV15 and TRBJ2-4, is DAMVIQNPRYQVTQFGKPVTLSCSQTLNHNVMYWYQQKSSQAPKLLFHYYDKDFNNEADTPDNFQSRRPNTSFCFLDIRSPGLGDTAMYLCATSEDLAGAKNIQYFGAGTRLSVL.

This clonotype was counted only a few times. The chain is built from TRBV30 and TRBJ2-3; D remains unclear. Deletions cut 2 bases from V and 2 bases from J, with 8 bases between. This CDR3 is built from 13 residues. Germline loops: CDR1 GTSNPN, CDR2 SVGIG (reference sequence). DNA of the CDR3: TGTGCCTGGAGTAGGATAATCACAGATACGCAGTATTTT. Protein sequence: CAWSRIITDTQYF.

The genes are TRBV28 and TRBJ2-1, with 7 bases that match TRBD1. The CDR3 totals 14 residues. V lost 5 bases, J lost 8 bases, and 9 bases stayed unmatched. Germline loops: CDR1 MDHEN, CDR2 SYDVKM. This chain's CDR3 is CASSSPTGLDEQFF. CDR3 bases: TGTGCCAGCAGTAGTCCGACAGGGCTCGATGAGCAGTTCTTC.

The chain combines TRBV6-6 with TRBJ1-1; 9 bases line up with TRBD1. The CDR3 contains 15 residues. The V and J ends lost 5 bases and 5 bases, in that order; junction bases with no gene match: 9. CDR1 is MNHNY, CDR2 SVGAGI, per germline (reference sequence). CDR3 sequence reads: CASSREGTGLTEAFF. The CDR3 DNA reads TGTGCCAGCAGTCGCGAAGGGACAGGGCTAACTGAAGCTTTCTTT.

V usage is TRBV12-3 or TRBV12-4 and J usage is TRBJ2-5, with D uncertain. V lost 4 bases to trimming and J lost 7 bases, with 10 bases between them. The CDR3 runs 12 residues. The CDR3 region has the DNA TGTGCCAGCAGTTACGTTGTAGTGACCCAGTACTTC. This encodes CASSYVVVTQYF.

The J gene is TRBJ2-1, the V gene TRBV19, with 12 nucleotides matching TRBD2. The length of the CDR3 is 17 residues. With 3 bases clipped from V and 5 bases from J, the junction kept 8 bases outside the gene matches. CDR1 LNHDA and CDR2 SQIVND come from the germline V gene (reference sequence). The CDR3 region has the DNA TGTGCCAGTAGTATTAAGTTCGGACTAGCGGGGAACAATGAGCAGTTCTTC. This sequence encodes CASSIKFGLAGNNEQFF.